A selection of T cell receptor beta chains follows, all from one sample in a study of a mutant IDH1 vaccine in newly diagnosed glioma. For these receptors, no antigen is known. Generated by immunoSEQ multiplex PCR, the TCRdb table keeps only in-frame clones and is missing some. The sample has more than 55,000 clones, approximately 80% seen once. The sample in question was PBMCs, obtained from a glioma patient whose treatment included an IDH1 peptide vaccine. These receptor sequences come from a man aged 25 to 40 with glioma. The CDR3 runs from the conserved cysteine through the conserved F or W. D genes are given only for firm matches. The size of a clone is reported for some rows only, either as once, few or many, or as a class for expanded clones.

v_gene,j_gene,d_gene,abundance,CDR3nt,CDR3aa
TRBV14,TRBJ1-1,-,-,TGTGCCAGCAGCCAAGGGTACACTGAAGCTTTCTTT,CASSQGYTEAFF
TRBV14,TRBJ1-1,-,-,TGTGCCAGCACCGGCCAGGGATCAGCGAACACTGAAGCTTTCTTT,CASTGQGSANTEAFF
TRBV15,TRBJ2-3,TRBD2,few,TGTGCCACCAGCAGTACTCCACGCGGGGGGGATACGCAGTATTTT,CATSSTPRGGDTQYF
TRBV30,TRBJ2-5,TRBD2,few,TGTGCCTGGAGGAAAAGGACTAGTGAGACCCAGTACTTC,CAWRKRTSETQYF
TRBV18,TRBJ2-7,-,-,TGTGCCAGCTCACCGGATCTCCGTTCTTACGAGCAGTACTTC,CASSPDLRSYEQYF
TRBV15,TRBJ1-1,TRBD1,-,TGTGCCACCAGCAGAGTTGCAGGGGGGAACACTGAAGCTTTCTTT,CATSRVAGGNTEAFF
TRBV2,TRBJ1-1,-,-,TGTGCCAGCAGTTTAGAATCGGGTGAAGCTTTCTTT,CASSLESGEAFF
TRBV28,TRBJ1-5,TRBD1,few,TGTGCCAGCAGTTTCACGGGACAGCTAAATCAGGTCCAGCATTTT,CASSFTGQLNQVQHF
TRBV4-2,TRBJ2-5,-,-,TGTGCCAGCAGCCAAGAAGGGTTTCAAGAGACCCAGTACTTC,CASSQEGFQETQYF
TRBV25-1,TRBJ1-1,-,few,TGTGCCAGCAGCTACAGTGGGAACACTGAAGCTTTCTTT,CASSYSGNTEAFF
TRBV20-1,TRBJ1-1,TRBD1,-,TGCAGTGCTAGAGTACAGGGGGGAGCTTTCTTT,CSARVQGGAFF
TRBV5-6,TRBJ2-1,-,-,TGTGCCAGCAGCTTGTCGATGGTTCCGGGCAATGAGCAGTTCTTC,CASSLSMVPGNEQFF
TRBV11-2,TRBJ1-3,-,-,TGTGCCAGCAGCTCCTACGGCTCTGGAAACACCATATATTTT,CASSSYGSGNTIYF
TRBV11-2,TRBJ2-7,TRBD2,-,TGTGCCAGCAGCCGGAGCGGGAGGGAATTCGACGAGCAGTACTTC,CASSRSGREFDEQYF
TRBV19,TRBJ2-1,-,-,TGTGCCAGTAGCGATGAGGACGGTAACAATGAGCAGTTCTTC,CASSDEDGNNEQFF
TRBV13,TRBJ1-2,TRBD1,-,TGTGCCAGCAGCTTACCCGGGACAGTCGATGGCTACACCTTC,CASSLPGTVDGYTF
TRBV4-2,TRBJ1-5,-,few,TGTGCCAGCAGCCACCGCTTGGACGGGAATCAGCCCCAGCATTTT,CASSHRLDGNQPQHF
TRBV9,TRBJ2-1,TRBD1,-,TGTGCCAGCAGCGCGTGGGACAGGGACCTTTCGGAGCAGTTCTTC,CASSAWDRDLSEQFF
TRBV29-1,TRBJ1-5,-,-,TGCAGCGTTGTTATAGGGGGGAGCAATCAGCCCCAGCATTTT,CSVVIGGSNQPQHF
TRBV2,TRBJ1-1,-,-,TGTGCCAGCAGTGAAATGGCCCACCTTGAAGCTTTCTTT,CASSEMAHLEAFF
TRBV2,TRBJ2-1,TRBD2,-,TGTGCCAGCAGTGCGGGAGGGTTCTACAATGAGCAGTTCTTC,CASSAGGFYNEQFF
TRBV6-1,TRBJ1-5,-,-,TGTGCCAGCAGTGAAGCTGGGCCGGATCAGCCCCAGCATTTT,CASSEAGPDQPQHF
TRBV5-4,TRBJ1-6,-,-,TGTGCCAGCAGCTTAGACCACGGGACCTATTCACCCCTCCACTTT,CASSLDHGTYSPLHF
TRBV4-3,TRBJ1-3,-,-,TGCGCCAGCAGCCAAGAGGAGGAATGTGGCGGAAACACCATATATTTT,CASSQEEECGGNTIYF
TRBV15,TRBJ1-4,TRBD1,once,TGTGCCACCAGCAGAGATCCGGGACAGGGAAATGAAAAACTGTTTTTT,CATSRDPGQGNEKLFF
TRBV7-6,TRBJ1-1,-,-,TGTGCCAGCAGCGCCCGGTCGCGGTGGATGAACACTGAAGCTTTCTTT,CASSARSRWMNTEAFF
TRBV6-4,TRBJ1-6,-,-,TGTGCCAGCAGTGAAGTGAGCTCCTATAATTCACCCCTCCACTTT,CASSEVSSYNSPLHF
TRBV19,TRBJ2-6,-,once,TGTGCCAGCTGGAACGGCGCTGGGGCCAACGTCCTGACTTTC,CASWNGAGANVLTF
TRBV6-5,TRBJ1-2,-,-,TGTGCCGGCAGTTACTCAGGGGAATATGGCTACACCTTC,CAGSYSGEYGYTF
TRBV4-1,TRBJ2-5,-,-,TGCGCCAGCAGCCCTCAGACCGTCCAAGAGACCCAGTACTTC,CASSPQTVQETQYF
TRBV5-1,TRBJ2-5,-,-,TGCGCCAGCAGCTTGGAATGGGGGCAAGAGACCCAGTACTTC,CASSLEWGQETQYF
TRBV29-1,TRBJ2-3,-,-,TGCAGCGTTGATAGGCAGAGCACAGATACGCAGTATTTT,CSVDRQSTDTQYF
TRBV2,TRBJ2-3,-,few,TGTGCCAGCATAACGCAATATAGCACAGATACGCAGTATTTT,CASITQYSTDTQYF
TRBV5-1,TRBJ2-7,TRBD2,-,TGCGCCAGCAGCTTGGGACTAGCGGGACTATCCTACGAGCAGTACTTC,CASSLGLAGLSYEQYF
TRBV30,TRBJ1-2,-,-,TGTGCCTGGAGTGGTACAGCTAACTATGGCTACACCTTC,CAWSGTANYGYTF
TRBV27,TRBJ1-5,-,-,TGTGCCAGCAGAACCGGGACGGACAGCAATCAGCCCCAGCATTTT,CASRTGTDSNQPQHF
TRBV2,TRBJ1-3,-,-,TGTGCCAGCAGACCACAGGGTTATAGTGGAAACACCATATATTTT,CASRPQGYSGNTIYF
TRBV29-1,TRBJ2-5,-,few,TGCAGCGTCGGCTTTGTTAGGCAAGAGACCCAGTACTTC,CSVGFVRQETQYF
TRBV7-9,TRBJ1-1,-,few,TGTGCCAGCAGCTTAGCGGCCGGGAGGAGGAGGACTGAAGCTTTCTTT,CASSLAAGRRRTEAFF
TRBV7-9,TRBJ1-1,TRBD1,-,TGTGCCAGCAGTCCGCTACAGGGGTCCACTGAAGCTTTCTTT,CASSPLQGSTEAFF
TRBV10-1,TRBJ2-3,-,-,TGCGCCAGCAGTGCGAAGGGGTCGGCCACAGATACGCAGTATTTT,CASSAKGSATDTQYF
TRBV28,TRBJ1-5,-,-,TGTGCCAGCACCGTAATTGGAACAGGCAGGCATCAGCCCCAGCATTTT,CASTVIGTGRHQPQHF
TRBV5-4,TRBJ2-7,TRBD1,-,TGTGCCAGCAGCTTGGGGGGGACAGGGAAACGCTACGAGCAGTACTTC,CASSLGGTGKRYEQYF
TRBV15,TRBJ2-7,TRBD1,-,TGTGCCACCAGCAGGGACAGGGGGATCCCCTACGAGCAGTACTTC,CATSRDRGIPYEQYF
TRBV27,TRBJ1-2,-,once,TGTGCCAGCAAAACAGGGAACTATGGCTACACCTTC,CASKTGNYGYTF
TRBV9,TRBJ2-5,-,-,TGTGCCAGCAGCGTACCGGGACAACAAGAGACCCAGTACTTC,CASSVPGQQETQYF
TRBV30,TRBJ1-3,-,once,TGTGCCTGGAGTGTAGGGCTCGCGGACACCATATATTTT,CAWSVGLADTIYF
TRBV5-4,TRBJ2-1,-,-,TGTGCCAGCAGCTTAGGGCGGCGAGACAATGAGCAGTTCTTC,CASSLGRRDNEQFF
TRBV7-2,TRBJ1-1,TRBD1,few,TGTGCCAGCAGCTTCGGGACAGACACTGAAGCTTTCTTT,CASSFGTDTEAFF
TRBV27,TRBJ2-2,TRBD1,few,TGTGCCAGCAGTTCCGGGACAGACCGGAACACCGGGGAGCTGTTTTTT,CASSSGTDRNTGELFF
TRBV27,TRBJ1-2,-,-,TGTGCCAGCAAGATAGGGGGAAGGGCTTATGGCTACACCTTC,CASKIGGRAYGYTF
TRBV27,TRBJ2-7,-,-,TGTGCCAGCAGTGACAGTCCACATAGACAGGGACTGCACGAGCAGTACTTC,CASSDSPHRQGLHEQYF
TRBV27,TRBJ2-7,TRBD2,once,TGTGCCAGCAGAGGGATTTCTAGCGGGGGATACGAGCAGTACTTC,CASRGISSGGYEQYF
TRBV5-6,TRBJ1-6,-,-,TGTGCCAGCAGCCCAGGGCGGGCCCATTCACCCCTCCACTTT,CASSPGRAHSPLHF
TRBV5-6,TRBJ1-5,TRBD1,-,TGTGCCAGCAGCCCTAGGACAGGAAATCAGCCCCAGCATTTT,CASSPRTGNQPQHF
TRBV5-8,TRBJ2-7,-,-,TGTGCCAGCAGCCGCCTTAGGGGGAGCTCCTACGAGCAGTACTTC,CASSRLRGSSYEQYF
TRBV11-3,TRBJ2-3,-,-,TGTGCCAGCAGCTTCAGGGTAGGAGACACAGATACGCAGTATTTT,CASSFRVGDTDTQYF
TRBV9,TRBJ2-2,TRBD1,-,TGTGCCAGCAGCCCTCAGGGGGCGGGCGGGGAGCTGTTTTTT,CASSPQGAGGELFF
TRBV4-2,TRBJ1-1,-,few,TGTGCCAGCAGCTTGGGGGGTTATGGATCTGAAGCTTTCTTT,CASSLGGYGSEAFF